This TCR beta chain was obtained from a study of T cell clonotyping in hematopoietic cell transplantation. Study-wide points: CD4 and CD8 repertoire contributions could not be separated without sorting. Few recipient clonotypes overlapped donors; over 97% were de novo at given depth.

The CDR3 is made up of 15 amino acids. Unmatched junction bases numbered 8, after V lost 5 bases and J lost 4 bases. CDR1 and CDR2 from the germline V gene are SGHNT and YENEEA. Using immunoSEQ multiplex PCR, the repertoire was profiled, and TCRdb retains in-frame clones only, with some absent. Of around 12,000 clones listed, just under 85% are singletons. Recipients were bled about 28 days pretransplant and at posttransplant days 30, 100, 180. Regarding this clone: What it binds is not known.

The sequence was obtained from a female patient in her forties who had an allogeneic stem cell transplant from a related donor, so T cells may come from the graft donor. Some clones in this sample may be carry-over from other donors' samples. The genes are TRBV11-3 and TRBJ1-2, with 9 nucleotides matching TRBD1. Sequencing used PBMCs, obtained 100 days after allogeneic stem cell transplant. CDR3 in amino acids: CASSHGGQGPYGYTF. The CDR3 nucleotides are TGTGCCAGCAGCCACGGGGGACAGGGCCCCTATGGCTACACCTTC.